Listed below are T cell receptor beta chains from one sample, sequenced in a study of cytomegalovirus exposure and HLA in healthy donors. Measured with immunoSEQ multiplex PCR; TCRdb has only the in-frame clones, and not every one. The sample lists some 130,000 clones; over 65% were seen once. Material: PBMCs. The source of these receptors is a man in his fifties or sixties in good health and CMV-seronegative. CDR3s include the opening cysteine and the closing phenylalanine or tryptophan. The D gene is left open where the match is weak. Clone size is not always given. Where it is, it says once, few, many or a class for expanded clones.

TRBV27	16	.	TRBD2	TRBJ2-3	CASSSGTSGTTDTQYF	TGTGCCAGCAGTTCGGGGACTAGCGGAACCACAGATACGCAGTATTTT
TRBV6-6	15	.	.	TRBJ1-1	CASSYGQGRKTEAFF	TGTGCCAGCAGTTACGGCCAGGGGCGAAAAACTGAAGCTTTCTTT
TRBV7-2	13	few	.	TRBJ1-3	CASSSSSGNTIYF	TGTGCCAGCAGCTCCAGTTCCGGAAACACCATATATTTT
TRBV30	16	once	.	TRBJ2-1	CAWSVGGGGIGVEQFF	TGTGCCTGGAGTGTAGGAGGGGGCGGGATAGGAGTCGAGCAGTTCTTC
TRBV7-2	18	once	TRBD2	TRBJ2-7	CASSLSPSGRTLSYEQYF	TGTGCCAGCAGCTTAAGTCCTAGCGGGAGGACTCTCTCCTACGAGCAGTACTTC
TRBV29-1	14	.	.	TRBJ1-2	CSVEETAFLYGYTF	TGCAGCGTTGAAGAGACAGCCTTTCTCTATGGCTACACCTTC
TRBV30	15	.	.	TRBJ2-1	CAWSVGLALHNEQFF	TGTGCCTGGAGTGTAGGGCTAGCGTTACACAATGAGCAGTTCTTC
TRBV18	15	.	.	TRBJ1-3	CASSPLENSGNTIYF	TGTGCCAGCTCACCACTTGAGAACTCTGGAAACACCATATATTTT
TRBV20-1	11	.	.	TRBJ2-1	CSASGSTEQFF	TGCAGTGCTAGTGGTAGCACTGAGCAGTTCTTC
TRBV28	16	.	TRBD2	TRBJ2-3	CASSRSGTSGTDTQYF	TGTGCCAGCAGTCGATCCGGGACTAGCGGCACAGATACGCAGTATTTT
TRBV7-9	15	.	TRBD1	TRBJ1-2	CASSSSGTGGGGYTF	TGTGCCAGCAGCTCATCCGGGACAGGGGGGGGAGGCTACACCTTC
TRBV27	16	once	TRBD1	TRBJ2-3	CASSTQQGFIADTQYF	TGTGCCAGCAGTACACAACAGGGGTTTATCGCAGATACGCAGTATTTT
TRBV9	16	.	.	TRBJ2-1	CASSVGTTSSYNEQFF	TGTGCCAGCAGCGTAGGGACGACTAGCTCCTACAATGAGCAGTTCTTC
TRBV28	14	.	.	TRBJ2-5	CASSFSDRQETQYF	TGTGCCAGCAGTTTCTCGGACAGACAAGAGACCCAGTACTTC
TRBV19	15	once	TRBD2	TRBJ2-2	CASRRTSAGTGELFF	TGTGCCAGTAGAAGGACTAGCGCGGGCACCGGGGAGCTGTTTTTT
TRBV6-6	16	few	TRBD1	TRBJ1-1	CASSSLGQAMNTEAFF	TGTGCCAGCAGTTCGCTCGGACAGGCCATGAACACTGAAGCTTTCTTT
TRBV28	18	.	TRBD2	TRBJ2-1	CASSPLSGRAVSYNEQFF	TGTGCCAGCAGTCCACTTAGCGGGAGGGCCGTCTCCTACAATGAGCAGTTCTTC
TRBV10-2	14	.	TRBD1	TRBJ1-2	CASSLDRKDYGYTF	TGCGCCAGCTCTTTGGACAGGAAAGACTATGGCTACACCTTC
TRBV9	16	.	TRBD2	TRBJ2-1	CASSVSGRVPNNEQFF	TGTGCCAGCAGCGTAAGCGGGAGGGTGCCAAACAATGAGCAGTTCTTC
TRBV2	15	few	TRBD1	TRBJ1-2	CASSEDRATNYGYTF	TGTGCCAGCAGTGAGGACAGGGCCACTAACTATGGCTACACCTTC
TRBV27	13	.	.	TRBJ1-1	CASSFTSNTEAFF	TGTGCCAGCAGTTTCACATCGAACACTGAAGCTTTCTTT
TRBV6-5	15	.	TRBD2	TRBJ2-7	CASSSRRTSGLEQYF	TGTGCCAGCAGTTCTCGAAGGACTAGCGGACTCGAGCAGTACTTC
TRBV30	13	.	.	TRBJ1-5	CAWSLDRNQPQHF	TGTGCCTGGAGCTTAGACAGGAATCAGCCCCAGCATTTT
TRBV5-4	15	.	.	TRBJ2-5	CASSLVTGVQETQYF	TGTGCCAGCAGCTTGGTCACGGGAGTCCAAGAGACCCAGTACTTC
TRBV6-1	15	.	.	TRBJ2-2	CATHALTINTGELFF	TGTGCCACCCACGCACTAACCATTAACACCGGGGAGCTGTTTTTT
TRBV6-4	14	.	.	TRBJ2-2	CASSPLPSAGELFF	TGTGCCAGCAGTCCCCTCCCCTCCGCCGGGGAGCTGTTTTTT
TRBV5-1	16	.	.	TRBJ2-2	CASSLAPAGNTGELFF	TGCGCCAGCAGCTTGGCCCCGGCAGGGAACACCGGGGAGCTGTTTTTT
TRBV2	12	.	.	TRBJ1-5	CASRVGAQPQHF	TGTGCCAGCAGGGTAGGGGCCCAGCCCCAGCATTTT
TRBV7-9	11	.	.	TRBJ2-5	CASSSQETQYF	TGTGCCAGCAGCTCGCAAGAGACCCAGTACTTC
TRBV12-5	11	.	.	TRBJ2-3	CASGLGAVQYF	TGTGCTAGTGGTTTGGGGGCTGTGCAGTATTTT
TRBV7-9	13	.	.	TRBJ2-5	CASSFGPQETQYF	TGTGCCAGCAGCTTCGGTCCGCAAGAGACCCAGTACTTC